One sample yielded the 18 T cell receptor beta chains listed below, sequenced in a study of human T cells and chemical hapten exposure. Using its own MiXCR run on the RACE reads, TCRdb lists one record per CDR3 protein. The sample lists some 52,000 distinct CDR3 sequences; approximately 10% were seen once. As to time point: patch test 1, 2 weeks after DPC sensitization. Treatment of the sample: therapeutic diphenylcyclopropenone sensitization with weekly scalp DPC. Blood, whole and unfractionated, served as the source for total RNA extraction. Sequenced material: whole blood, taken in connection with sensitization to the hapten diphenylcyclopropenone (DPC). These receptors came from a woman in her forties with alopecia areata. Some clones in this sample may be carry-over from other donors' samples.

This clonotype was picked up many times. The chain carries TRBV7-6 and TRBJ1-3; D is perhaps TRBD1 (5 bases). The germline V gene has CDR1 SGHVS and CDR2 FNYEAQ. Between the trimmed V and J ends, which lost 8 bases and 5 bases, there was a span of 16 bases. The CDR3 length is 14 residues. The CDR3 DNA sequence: TGTGCCAGCGGCACTGGGGGAGGAAGAAACACCATATATTTT. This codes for CASGTGGGRNTIYF.

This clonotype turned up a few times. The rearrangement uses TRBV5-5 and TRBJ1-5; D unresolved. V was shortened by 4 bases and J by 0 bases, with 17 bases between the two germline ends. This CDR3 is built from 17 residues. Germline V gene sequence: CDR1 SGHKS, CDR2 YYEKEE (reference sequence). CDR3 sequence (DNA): TGTGCCAGCAGCCTTTCCCCGGCCGCAGTTAGCAATCAGCCCCAGCATTTT. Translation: CASSLSPAAVSNQPQHF.

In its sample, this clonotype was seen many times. CDR3 amino acids: CSASGTADATNEKLFF. The CDR3 DNA reads TGCAGTGCAAGCGGGACAGCGGATGCAACTAATGAAAAACTGTTTTTT. This chain joins TRBV20-1 and TRBJ1-4; 7 positions match TRBD1. The V gene's germline CDR1 is DFQATT and CDR2 SNEGSKA (reference sequence). The CDR3 spans 16 residues. V trimming: 6 bases; J trimming: 0 bases; junction bases outside the gene matches: 10.

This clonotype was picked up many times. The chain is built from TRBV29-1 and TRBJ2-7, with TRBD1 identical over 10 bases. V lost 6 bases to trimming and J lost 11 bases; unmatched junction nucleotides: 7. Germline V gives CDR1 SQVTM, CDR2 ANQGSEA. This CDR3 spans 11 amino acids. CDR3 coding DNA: TGCAGCGTGGGGACAGGGGATAGAGAGTACTTC. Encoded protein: CSVGTGDREYF.

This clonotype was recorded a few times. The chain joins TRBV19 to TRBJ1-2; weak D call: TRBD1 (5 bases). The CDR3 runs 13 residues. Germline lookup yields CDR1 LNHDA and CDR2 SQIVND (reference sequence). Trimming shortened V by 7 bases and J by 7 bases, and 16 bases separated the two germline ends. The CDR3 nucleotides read TGTGCCAGTACTGGACAATCCGATCGTGGCTACACCTTC. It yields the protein CASTGQSDRGYTF.

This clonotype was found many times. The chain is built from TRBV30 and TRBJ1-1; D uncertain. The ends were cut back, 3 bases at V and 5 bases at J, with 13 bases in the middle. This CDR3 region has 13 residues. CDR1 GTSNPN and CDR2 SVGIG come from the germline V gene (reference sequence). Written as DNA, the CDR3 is TGTGCCTGGAGGAAACGGGTTAGGACTGAAGCTTTCTTT. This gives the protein CAWRKRVRTEAFF. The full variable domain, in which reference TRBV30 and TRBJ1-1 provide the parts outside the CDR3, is SQTIHQWPATLVQPVGSPLSLECTVEGTSNPNLYWYRQAAGRGLQLLFYSVGIGQISSEVPQNLSASRPQDRQFILSSKKLLLSDSGFYLCAWRKRVRTEAFFGQGTRLTVV.

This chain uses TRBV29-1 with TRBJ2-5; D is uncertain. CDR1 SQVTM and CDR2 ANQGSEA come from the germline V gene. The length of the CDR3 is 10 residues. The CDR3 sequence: CSSYQETQYF. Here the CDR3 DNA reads TGCTCTTCGTACCAAGAGACCCAGTACTTC. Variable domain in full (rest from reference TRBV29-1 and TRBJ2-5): SAVISQKPSRDICQRGTSLTIQCQVDSQVTMMFWYRQQPGQSLTLIATANQGSEATYESGFVIDKFPISRPNLTFSTLTVSNMSPEDSSIYLCSSYQETQYFGPGTRLLVL.

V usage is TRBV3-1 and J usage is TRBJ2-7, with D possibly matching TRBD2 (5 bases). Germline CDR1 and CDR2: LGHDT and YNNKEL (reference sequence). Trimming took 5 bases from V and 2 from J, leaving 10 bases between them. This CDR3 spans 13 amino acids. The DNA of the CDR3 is TGTGCCAGCAGCTATGGGAGTACCTACGAGCAGTACTTC. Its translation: CASSYGSTYEQYF.

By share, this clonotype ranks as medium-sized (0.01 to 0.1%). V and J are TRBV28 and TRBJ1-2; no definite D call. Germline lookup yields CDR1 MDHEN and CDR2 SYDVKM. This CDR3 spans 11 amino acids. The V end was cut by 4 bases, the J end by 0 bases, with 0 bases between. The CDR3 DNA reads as TGTGCCAGCAGTTCTAACTATGGCTACACCTTC. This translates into CASSSNYGYTF.

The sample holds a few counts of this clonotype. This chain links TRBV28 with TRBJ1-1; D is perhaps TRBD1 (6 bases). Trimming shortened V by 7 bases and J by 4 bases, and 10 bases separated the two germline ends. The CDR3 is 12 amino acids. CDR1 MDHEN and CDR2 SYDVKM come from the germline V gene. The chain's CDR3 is CASTRGGTEAFF. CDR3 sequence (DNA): TGTGCCAGCACCAGGGGAGGCACTGAAGCTTTCTTT.

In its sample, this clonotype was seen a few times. This CDR3 reads CSARDTSVGELFF. The CDR3 coding sequence is TGCAGTGCTAGAGATACGAGTGTCGGGGAGCTGTTTTTT. The chain couples TRBV20-1 to TRBJ2-2; D unresolved. This CDR3 spans 13 amino acids. V was clipped by 0 bases and J by 7 bases, with 9 bases between them. From germline, CDR1 is DFQATT and CDR2 SNEGSKA (reference sequence).

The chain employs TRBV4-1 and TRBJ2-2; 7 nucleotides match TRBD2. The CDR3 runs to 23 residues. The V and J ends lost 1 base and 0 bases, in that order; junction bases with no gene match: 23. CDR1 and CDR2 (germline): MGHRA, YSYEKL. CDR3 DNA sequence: TGCGCCAGCAGCCAAGGTCCGTTGGGCGGGAGTGGGAAATTTAGCCCGAACACCGGGGAGCTGTTTTTT. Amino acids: CASSQGPLGGSGKFSPNTGELFF.

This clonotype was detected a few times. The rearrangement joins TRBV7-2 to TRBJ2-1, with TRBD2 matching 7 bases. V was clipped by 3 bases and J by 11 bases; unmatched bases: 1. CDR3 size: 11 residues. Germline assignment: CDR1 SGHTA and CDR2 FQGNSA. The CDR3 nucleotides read TGTGCCAGCAGCTTGAGCGGGAAGCAGTTCTTC. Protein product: CASSLSGKQFF.

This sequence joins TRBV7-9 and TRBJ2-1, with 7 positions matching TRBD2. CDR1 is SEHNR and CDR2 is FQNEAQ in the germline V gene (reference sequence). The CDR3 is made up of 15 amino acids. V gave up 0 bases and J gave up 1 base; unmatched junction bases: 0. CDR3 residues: CASSLARGSYNEQFF. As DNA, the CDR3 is TGTGCCAGCAGCTTAGCGCGGGGGTCCTACAATGAGCAGTTCTTC.

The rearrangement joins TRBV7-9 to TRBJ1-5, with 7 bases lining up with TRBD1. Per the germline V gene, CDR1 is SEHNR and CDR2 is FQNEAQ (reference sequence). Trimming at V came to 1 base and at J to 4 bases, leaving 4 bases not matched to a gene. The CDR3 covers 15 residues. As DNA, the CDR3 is TGTGCCAGCAGCTTAGTTGGGGACAGAAATCAGCCCCAGCATTTT. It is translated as CASSLVGDRNQPQHF.

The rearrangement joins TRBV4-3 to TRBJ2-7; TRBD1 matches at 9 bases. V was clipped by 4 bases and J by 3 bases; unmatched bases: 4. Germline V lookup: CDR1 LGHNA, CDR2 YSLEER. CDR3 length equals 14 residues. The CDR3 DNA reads TGCGCCAGCAGCCCACGGGACAGGGTCTACGAGCAGTACTTC. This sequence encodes CASSPRDRVYEQYF.

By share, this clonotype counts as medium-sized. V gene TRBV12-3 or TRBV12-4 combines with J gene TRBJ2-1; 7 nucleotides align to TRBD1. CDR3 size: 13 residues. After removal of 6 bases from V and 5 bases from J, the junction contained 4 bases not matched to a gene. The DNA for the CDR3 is TGTGCCAGCAGGGGACAGAGCCACAATGAGCAGTTCTTC. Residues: CASRGQSHNEQFF.

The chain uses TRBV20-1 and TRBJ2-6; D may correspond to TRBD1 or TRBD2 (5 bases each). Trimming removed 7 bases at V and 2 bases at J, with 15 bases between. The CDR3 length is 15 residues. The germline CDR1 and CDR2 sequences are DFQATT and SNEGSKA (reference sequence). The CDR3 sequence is CSVRDPIPGANVLTF. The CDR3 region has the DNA TGCAGTGTCCGGGACCCAATCCCTGGGGCCAACGTCCTGACTTTC.